This section outlines one TCR beta chain sequence together with its context. This specimen comes from a study of cytomegalovirus exposure and HLA in healthy donors. Germline CDR1 and CDR2: LNHDA and SQIVND (reference sequence). The CDR3 loop spans 14 amino acids. Trimming removed 5 bases from V and 6 bases from J, with 17 bases in between. The donors were part of the validation cohort, which consisted of under 150 subjects and was separate from the first cohort of about 670 subjects. The table came from immunoSEQ multiplex PCR; TCRdb's copy has only in-frame clones and leaves some out. The sample consists of 70,000 to 95,000 clones, roughly 93% of them appearing once.

Sample: PBMCs. V gene TRBV19 combines with J gene TRBJ2-7; maybe TRBD1 (5 bases). The origin of this receptor is a woman in her twenties or thirties in good health and CMV-seronegative. CDR3 nucleotide sequence: TGTGCCAGTAGTGGGCAGGGTGTACAGTCCGAGCAGTACTTC. Protein: CASSGQGVQSEQYF.